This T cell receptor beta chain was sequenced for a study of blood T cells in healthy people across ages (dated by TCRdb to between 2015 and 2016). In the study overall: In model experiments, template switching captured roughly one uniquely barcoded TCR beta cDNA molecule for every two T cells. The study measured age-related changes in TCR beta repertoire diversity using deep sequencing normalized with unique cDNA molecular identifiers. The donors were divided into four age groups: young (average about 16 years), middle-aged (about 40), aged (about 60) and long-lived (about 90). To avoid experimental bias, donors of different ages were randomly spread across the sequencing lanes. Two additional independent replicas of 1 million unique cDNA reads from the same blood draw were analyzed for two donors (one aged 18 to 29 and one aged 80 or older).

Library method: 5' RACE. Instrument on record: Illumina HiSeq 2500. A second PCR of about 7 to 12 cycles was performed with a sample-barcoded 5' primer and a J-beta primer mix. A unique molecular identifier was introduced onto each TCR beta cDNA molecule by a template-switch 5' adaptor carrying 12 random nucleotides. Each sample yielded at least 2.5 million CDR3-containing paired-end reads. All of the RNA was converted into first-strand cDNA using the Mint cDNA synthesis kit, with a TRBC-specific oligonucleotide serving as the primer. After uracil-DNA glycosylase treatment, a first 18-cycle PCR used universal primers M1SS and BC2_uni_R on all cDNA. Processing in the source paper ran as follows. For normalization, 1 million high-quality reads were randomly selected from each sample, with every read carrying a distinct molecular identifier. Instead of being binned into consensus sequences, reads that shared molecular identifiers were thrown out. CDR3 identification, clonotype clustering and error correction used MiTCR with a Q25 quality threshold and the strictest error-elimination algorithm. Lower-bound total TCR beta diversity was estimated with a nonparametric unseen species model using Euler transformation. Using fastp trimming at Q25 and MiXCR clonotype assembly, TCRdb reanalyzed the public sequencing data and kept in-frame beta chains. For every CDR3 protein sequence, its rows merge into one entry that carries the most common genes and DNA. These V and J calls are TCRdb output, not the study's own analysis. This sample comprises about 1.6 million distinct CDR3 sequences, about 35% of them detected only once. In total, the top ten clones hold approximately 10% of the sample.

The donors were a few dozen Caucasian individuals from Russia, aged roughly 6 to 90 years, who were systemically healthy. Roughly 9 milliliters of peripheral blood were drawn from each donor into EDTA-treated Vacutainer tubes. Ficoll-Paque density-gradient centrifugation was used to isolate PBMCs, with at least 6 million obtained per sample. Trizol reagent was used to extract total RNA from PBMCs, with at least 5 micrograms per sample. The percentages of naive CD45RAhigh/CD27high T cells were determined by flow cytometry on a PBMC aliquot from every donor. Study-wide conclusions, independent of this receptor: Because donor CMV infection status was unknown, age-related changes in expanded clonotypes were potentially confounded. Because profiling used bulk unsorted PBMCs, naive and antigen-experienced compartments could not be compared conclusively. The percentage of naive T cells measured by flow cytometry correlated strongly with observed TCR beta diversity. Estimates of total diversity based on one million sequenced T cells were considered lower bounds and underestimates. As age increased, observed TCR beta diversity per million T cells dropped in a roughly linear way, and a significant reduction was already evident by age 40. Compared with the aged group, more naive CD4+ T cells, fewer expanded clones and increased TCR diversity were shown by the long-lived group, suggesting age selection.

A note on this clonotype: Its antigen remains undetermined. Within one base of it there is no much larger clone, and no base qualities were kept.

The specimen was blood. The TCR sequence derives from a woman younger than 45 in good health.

The sequenced DNA: TGTGCCAGCAGCGCTACGGAGGGCATCGAGCAGTACTTC. This is translated as CASSATEGIEQYF. The rearrangement combines TRBV7-2 with TRBJ2-7, with TRBD2 as a weak D call on 6 bases. Reading the germline V gene gives CDR1 SGHTA and CDR2 FQGNSA. At the junction V is shortened by 5 bases and J by 6 bases, with 14 bases in between. Its CDR3 holds 13 amino acids, cysteine through phenylalanine. The kept DNA is CDR3 alone, 39 bases in frame from the first base.